The next 28 T cell receptor beta chains were all read from a single sample in a study of OX40 agonist ivuxolimab in advanced cancers. The method was immunoSEQ multiplex PCR; TCRdb's version includes in-frame clones alone and lacks a portion of them. The sample has 90,000 or so clones, 92% seen once; the top ten hold about 3%. Sequencing was performed on CD4+ or CD8+ T cells sorted from blood, taken in a trial of the OX40 agonist ivuxolimab. These receptors were taken from an adult with an advanced solid tumor such as melanoma, head and neck, liver or kidney cancer.

The chain combines TRBV6-5 with TRBJ1-1; no firm D call. The V end lost 6 bases, the J end lost 4 bases, and 12 bases lay between the germline ends. Germline V gives CDR1 MNHEY, CDR2 SVGAGI. The CDR3 runs 13 residues. The CDR3 sequence: CASSWASGTEAFF. CDR3 DNA sequence: TGTGCCAGCAGCTGGGCCTCAGGCACTGAAGCTTTCTTT.

The chain carries TRBV6-5 and TRBJ1-2; tentatively, D is TRBD1 (5 bases). Germline values: CDR1 MNHEY, CDR2 SVGAGI. This CDR3 is 13 amino acids long. V was cut by 4 bases and J by 1 base, with 7 bases left in between. The CDR3 sequence: CASSSDSNYGYTF. DNA for the CDR3: TGTGCCAGCAGTTCCGACAGTAACTATGGCTACACCTTC.

The chain combines TRBV7-9 with TRBJ2-1; D is unresolved. The V end lost 0 bases, the J end lost 7 bases, and 7 bases lay between the germline ends. The germline CDR1 and CDR2 sequences are SEHNR and FQNEAQ (reference sequence). The CDR3 has 13 residues. CDR3 protein: CASSLAQRNEQFF. In DNA, the CDR3 is TGTGCCAGCAGCTTAGCGCAACGTAATGAGCAGTTCTTC. The whole variable domain, filled in from reference TRBV7-9 and TRBJ2-1, reads DTGVSQNPRHKITKRGQNVTFRCDPISEHNRLYWYRQTLGQGPEFLTYFQNEAQLEKSRLLSDRFSAERPKGSFSTLEIQRTEQGDSAMYLCASSLAQRNEQFFGPGTRLTVL.

CDR3 nucleotide sequence: TGCAGCGTTGAAATGGGGAGCGAGCAGTACTTC. Its translation is CSVEMGSEQYF. The chain recombines TRBV29-1 with TRBJ2-7, with D tentatively TRBD2 (5 bases). The CDR3 has 11 amino acids. Trimming shortened V by 2 bases and J by 6 bases, and 8 bases separated the two germline ends. Germline CDR1 and CDR2: SQVTM and ANQGSEA.

This clone was recorded a few times. The V gene is TRBV30, the J gene TRBJ1-5; 7 nucleotides agree with TRBD1. This CDR3 has 14 amino acids. The germline gives CDR1 GTSNPN, CDR2 SVGIG (reference sequence). V shed 5 bases and J 6 bases; nucleotides not matched to a gene: 10. CDR3 in amino acids: CAWADREGRQPQHF. Here the CDR3 DNA reads TGTGCCTGGGCTGACAGGGAGGGACGTCAGCCCCAGCATTTT.

V gene TRBV30 combines with J gene TRBJ1-3, with D possibly being TRBD1 (5 bases). Deletions cut 0 bases from V and 6 bases from J, with 12 bases between. The CDR3 spans 14 residues. Germline V gene lookup returns CDR1 GTSNPN and CDR2 SVGIG (reference sequence). This CDR3 reads CAWSVGRILNTIYF. The CDR3 DNA follows: TGTGCCTGGAGTGTGGGACGGATTTTAAACACCATATATTTT.

This sequence joins TRBV6-5 and TRBJ2-7, with 7 bases that match TRBD1. J gave up 2 bases and V 2 bases, and 6 bases lay outside the gene matches. The CDR3 length is 15 residues. CDR1 is MNHEY and CDR2 is SVGAGI in the germline V gene. The CDR3 DNA is TGTGCCAGCAGTTACGGACAGGACTCCACCTACGAGCAGTACTTC. Translating gives CASSYGQDSTYEQYF.

The V and J genes are TRBV27 and TRBJ2-1; no definite D call. Germline V CDR1 and CDR2: MNHEY, SMNVEV (reference sequence). The CDR3 sequence is 15 residues long. V lost 3 bases and J 6 bases, leaving 15 bases between the germline ends. The CDR3: CASSFSPATSNEQFF. DNA for the CDR3: TGTGCCAGCAGTTTTTCGCCCGCTACCTCCAATGAGCAGTTCTTC.

This clone appeared a single time. V usage is TRBV2 and J usage is TRBJ2-7; TRBD2 agrees at 10 bases. Per germline, CDR1 SNHLY and CDR2 FYNNEI. The V and J ends lost 5 bases and 2 bases, in that order; junction bases with no gene match: 9. The CDR3 covers 16 residues. CDR3 nucleotide sequence: TGTGCCAGCAGTTCATCGGCTAGCGGGAGTCCCTACGAGCAGTACTTC. As protein: CASSSSASGSPYEQYF.

The chain recombines TRBV6-1 with TRBJ2-3; D call uncertain. Looked up from germline, CDR1 is MNHNS and CDR2 is SASEGT. The CDR3 loop spans 14 amino acids. V was clipped by 1 base and J by 2 bases, with 7 bases between them. The CDR3 sequence is CASSEGWTTDTQYF. CDR3 DNA sequence: TGTGCCAGCAGTGAAGGGTGGACCACAGATACGCAGTATTTT.

The chain carries TRBV28 and TRBJ2-1; TRBD1 agrees at 7 bases. Trimming took 6 bases from V and 5 from J; bases not matched to a gene: 10. The CDR3 length is 15 residues. Germline values: CDR1 MDHEN, CDR2 SYDVKM. In DNA form, the CDR3 reads TGTGCCAGCAGCCATAGACAGGGTAGCGACAATGAGCAGTTCTTC. This codes for CASSHRQGSDNEQFF.

The rearrangement uses TRBV6-5 and TRBJ2-6; D ambiguous. The ends were cut back, 2 bases at V and 1 base at J, with 6 bases in the middle. CDR1 and CDR2 from the germline V gene are MNHEY and SVGAGI. CDR3 length: 15 residues. Here the CDR3 reads CASSYGRSGANVLTF. The CDR3 DNA reads as TGTGCCAGCAGTTACGGGCGGTCTGGGGCCAACGTCCTGACTTTC.

V is TRBV5-1 and J is TRBJ2-5; TRBD1 agrees at 8 bases. The J call is uncertain, as TRBJ2-7 better fits the DNA end. This CDR3 is built from 15 residues. Germline loops: CDR1 SGHRS, CDR2 YFSETQ. Here the CDR3 DNA reads TGCGCCAGCAGCGCGGGACAGGAAAGCGCCTACGAGCAGTACTTC. Translating gives CASSAGQESAYEQYF.

The chain has TRBV2 and TRBJ1-4; 8 bases agree with TRBD1. Trimming at V came to 2 bases and at J to 5 bases, leaving 7 bases not matched to a gene. This CDR3 has 16 residues. Germline V CDR1 and CDR2: SNHLY, FYNNEI. The CDR3 DNA is TGTGCCAGCAGTGAATTTAAGACAGGGGTGAATGAAAAACTGTTTTTT. It yields the protein CASSEFKTGVNEKLFF. Full variable domain (remainder filled in from reference TRBV2 and TRBJ1-4): EPEVTQTPSHQVTQMGQEVILRCVPISNHLYFYWYRQILGQKVEFLVSFYNNEISEKSEIFDDQFSVERPDGSNFTLKIRSTKLEDSAMYFCASSEFKTGVNEKLFFGSGTQLSVL.

This clone turned up a few times. This rearrangement joins TRBV7-6 to TRBJ2-7; D gene uncertain. Between the trimmed V and J ends, which lost 2 bases and 4 bases, there was a span of 0 bases. The CDR3 spans 10 residues. Germline CDR1 SGHVS, CDR2 FNYEAQ. CDR3 loop: CASSLYEQYF. The CDR3 DNA sequence: TGTGCCAGCAGCTTATACGAGCAGTACTTC.

The chain is built from TRBV19 and TRBJ1-1, with D perhaps matching TRBD1 (5 bases). Germline V CDR1 and CDR2: LNHDA, SQIVND (reference sequence). The CDR3 length is 13 residues. Between the trimmed V and J ends, which lost 5 bases and 0 bases, there was a span of 7 bases. The CDR3 loop is CASSGTLNTEAFF. The CDR3, as DNA: TGTGCCAGTAGTGGGACGCTGAACACTGAAGCTTTCTTT.

The chain joins TRBV7-2 to TRBJ2-3; D possibly corresponds to TRBD2 (6 bases). This CDR3 is 16 amino acids long. Trimming cost V 2 bases and J 3 bases, with 15 bases left between them. Germline CDR1 SGHTA, CDR2 FQGNSA. The CDR3 coding sequence is TGTGCCAGCAGCTTATTGAGGCCTGCGGGGACAGATACGCAGTATTTT. This encodes CASSLLRPAGTDTQYF.

The chain employs TRBV15 and TRBJ2-2, with 8 bases matching TRBD2. CDR1 is LNHNV and CDR2 is YYDKDF in the germline V gene (reference sequence). The CDR3 loop spans 17 amino acids. V shed 0 bases, J shed 7 bases, and the junction held 10 bases outside the gene matches. The CDR3 bases are TGTGCCACCAGCAGAGATCCAGGGCGGGAGGCGGTCGGGGAGCTGTTTTTT. This encodes CATSRDPGREAVGELFF.

The rearrangement uses TRBV5-5 and TRBJ1-4; no firm D call. Trimming removed 4 bases from V and 4 bases from J, with 5 bases in between. The CDR3 totals 12 residues. The germline V gene encodes CDR1 SGHKS and CDR2 YYEKEE (reference sequence). Written as DNA, the CDR3 is TGTGCCAGCAGCGGGGATAATGAAAAACTGTTTTTT. As protein: CASSGDNEKLFF.

The count of this clone is one. This chain uses TRBV4-1 with TRBJ2-1; 8 bases align to TRBD2. V lost 0 bases to trimming and J lost 5 bases; unmatched junction nucleotides: 6. CDR3 length equals 16 residues. Germline V gives CDR1 MGHRA, CDR2 YSYEKL. In DNA, the CDR3 is TGCGCCAGCAGCCAAGATGTAGCGGGGCCCGACAATGAGCAGTTCTTC. It yields the protein CASSQDVAGPDNEQFF.

This clone has a single count. The J gene is TRBJ2-6, the V gene TRBV27; D is undetermined. This CDR3 spans 15 amino acids. Germline CDR1 and CDR2: MNHEY and SMNVEV (reference sequence). V was pared by 2 bases and J by 0 bases, with 5 bases between. The CDR3, as DNA: TGTGCCAGCAGTTTAAACCCCTCTGGGGCCAACGTCCTGACTTTC. Protein: CASSLNPSGANVLTF.

The CDR3 loop is CASSLGQGADTQYF. CDR3 nucleotides: TGTGCCAGCAGCCTCGGACAGGGTGCAGATACGCAGTATTTT. V is TRBV7-7 and J is TRBJ2-3; 8 nucleotides match TRBD1. The germline V gene encodes CDR1 SSHAT and CDR2 FNYEAQ (reference sequence). After removal of 5 bases from V and 4 bases from J, the junction contained 5 bases not matched to a gene. The CDR3 is made up of 14 amino acids.

This clone appeared a single time. V is TRBV10-2 and J is TRBJ2-1, with 9 positions matching TRBD1. Germline values: CDR1 WSHSY, CDR2 SAAADI. The CDR3 totals 14 residues. The V segment lost 3 bases and the J segment 5 bases; nucleotides outside the gene matches: 2. Here the CDR3 DNA reads TGCGCCAGCAGTGATGGGACAGGGAACAATGAGCAGTTCTTC. This translates into CASSDGTGNNEQFF.

The chain carries TRBV14 and TRBJ2-3; 12 bases are shared with TRBD2. The junction had 0 bases not matched to a gene; V was cut back by 4 bases and J by 1 base. In germline, CDR1 is SGHDN, CDR2 FVKESK. CDR3 size: 15 residues. The CDR3 spells CASSRLAGGTDTQYF. The DNA of the CDR3 is TGTGCCAGCAGCCGACTAGCGGGGGGCACAGATACGCAGTATTTT.

This chain uses TRBV27 with TRBJ2-3; D is ambiguous. The CDR3 has 14 residues. V gave up 3 bases and J gave up 2 bases, with 9 bases separating them. Germline V lookup: CDR1 MNHEY, CDR2 SMNVEV (reference sequence). In DNA, the CDR3 is TGTGCCAGCAGTTTTGGGCCCAACACAGATACGCAGTATTTT. It translates to CASSFGPNTDTQYF.

There are a few counts of this clone. The CDR3 nucleotides read TGCGCCAGCAGCCAAGTTGACAGACTGGACTTGTCTTTCTTT. Translated, it gives CASSQVDRLDLSFF. The chain joins TRBV4-1 to TRBJ1-1; tentatively, D is TRBD1 (5 bases). Germline CDR1 reads MGHRA; CDR2 reads YSYEKL. Trimming stripped 1 base from V and 12 bases from J, with 18 bases between. The CDR3 totals 14 residues.

The chain links TRBV5-1 to TRBJ2-7; 7 nucleotides match TRBD1. This CDR3 contains 14 residues. V dropped 4 bases and J dropped 6; count of bases not matched to a gene: 10. The V gene's germline CDR1 is SGHRS and CDR2 YFSETQ. CDR3 sequence: CASSQGTASGEQYF. The CDR3 coding sequence is TGCGCCAGCAGCCAGGGGACAGCTTCAGGCGAGCAGTACTTC. The full variable domain, completed using reference TRBV5-1 and TRBJ2-7, is KAGVTQTPRYLIKTRGQQVTLSCSPISGHRSVSWYQQTPGQGLQFLFEYFSETQRNKGNFPGRFSGRQFSNSRSEMNVSTLELGDSALYLCASSQGTASGEQYFGPGTRLTVT.

The chain recombines TRBV5-1 with TRBJ2-3; D is possibly TRBD2 (6 bases). Germline assignment: CDR1 SGHRS and CDR2 YFSETQ. Trimming took 7 bases from V and 0 from J, leaving 9 bases between them. This CDR3 is 13 amino acids long. CDR3 coding DNA: TGCGCCAGCTGGGGACTCAGCACAGATACGCAGTATTTT. The encoded protein is CASWGLSTDTQYF. Filled out from reference TRBV5-1 and TRBJ2-3, the complete variable domain reads KAGVTQTPRYLIKTRGQQVTLSCSPISGHRSVSWYQQTPGQGLQFLFEYFSETQRNKGNFPGRFSGRQFSNSRSEMNVSTLELGDSALYLCASWGLSTDTQYFGPGTRLTVL.